The 24 T cell receptor beta chains in this list originate from one sample, sequenced in a study of blood T cell repertoires in COVID-19. TCRdb keeps only in-frame clones here, not all; method: immunoSEQ multiplex PCR. The data show tens of thousands of clones, with nearly 90% seen just once and roughly 3% held by the top ten. What was sequenced was peripheral blood. These TCRs come from a man aged 50-59 years with active COVID-19.

The genes are TRBV13 and TRBJ1-5; D may be TRBD1 (5 bases). CDR1 and CDR2 (germline): PRHDT, FYEKMQ (reference sequence). Trimming left V 1 base short and J 7 bases short, with 5 bases between. This CDR3 region has 12 residues. In DNA, the CDR3 is TGTGCCAGCAGCTTAGAGGGGCAGCCCCAGCATTTT. This gives the protein CASSLEGQPQHF.

This chain links TRBV10-2 with TRBJ2-3; 8 bases line up with TRBD2. The germline gives CDR1 WSHSY, CDR2 SAAADI. J gave up 5 bases and V 4 bases, and 5 bases lay outside the gene matches. The CDR3 runs to 14 residues. The CDR3 protein is CASSAGSGIDTQYF. CDR3 sequence (DNA): TGCGCCAGCAGTGCCGGTAGCGGGATAGATACGCAGTATTTT.

The CDR3 nucleotides read TGTGCCAGCAGCTTAGAAGCTCTTACCACAGATACGCAGTATTTT. The encoded protein is CASSLEALTTDTQYF. The rearrangement joins TRBV7-2 to TRBJ2-3; D is undetermined. This CDR3 spans 15 amino acids. The ends were cut back, 1 base at V and 2 bases at J, with 10 bases in the middle. The germline V gene encodes CDR1 SGHTA and CDR2 FQGNSA. The variable domain in full, completed from reference TRBV7-2 and TRBJ2-3, reads GAGVSQSPSNKVTEKGKDVELRCDPISGHTALYWYRQSLGQGLEFLIYFQGNSAPDKSGLPSDRFSAERTGGSVSTLTIQRTQQEDSAVYLCASSLEALTTDTQYFGPGTRLTVL.

This clone was detected once. The CDR3 bases are TGTGCCAGTAGTTCGAGGTACTTCTCAACTAATGAAAAACTGTTTTTT. This gives the protein CASSSRYFSTNEKLFF. The chain combines TRBV19 with TRBJ1-4; no clear D. Trimming took 5 bases from V and 0 from J, leaving 13 bases between them. Germline V gene lookup returns CDR1 LNHDA and CDR2 SQIVND (reference sequence). This CDR3 spans 16 amino acids.

Only one count was recorded for this clone. V gene TRBV29-1 combines with J gene TRBJ2-2, with D unclear. The V end lost 5 bases, the J end lost 2 bases, and 12 bases lay between the germline ends. The CDR3 is 14 residues long. The V gene's germline CDR1 is SQVTM and CDR2 ANQGSEA. The CDR3: CSVTRQSNTGELFF. The CDR3 nucleotides read TGCAGCGTTACGCGGCAGTCTAACACCGGGGAGCTGTTTTTT.

The chain recombines TRBV6-5 with TRBJ1-2; TRBD1 aligns across 7 bases. The CDR3 extends over 12 amino acids. Trimming took 10 bases from V and 5 from J; bases not matched to a gene: 7. Germline CDR1 reads MNHEY; CDR2 reads SVGAGI. The CDR3 region has the DNA TGTGCCATCAAGGAGACAGGGTATGGCTACACCTTC. Translation: CAIKETGYGYTF.

The chain links TRBV30 to TRBJ2-5; 8 bases are a match to TRBD2. V dropped 5 bases and J dropped 4; count of bases not matched to a gene: 6. Germline lookup yields CDR1 GTSNPN and CDR2 SVGIG (reference sequence). The CDR3 runs 13 residues. The CDR3 DNA is TGTGCCTGGGTGAGCGGGAGTGGAGAGACCCAGTACTTC. Encoded protein: CAWVSGSGETQYF.

The chain combines TRBV18 with TRBJ1-2; no reliable D call. V gave up 0 bases and J gave up 5 bases, with 7 bases separating them. Per the germline V gene, CDR1 is KGHSH and CDR2 is LQKENI. The CDR3 has 13 amino acids. Here the CDR3 DNA reads TGTGCCAGCTCACCACCGGCGGGGTATGGCTACACCTTC. Protein: CASSPPAGYGYTF.

The chain couples TRBV5-4 to TRBJ2-5; D is possibly TRBD2 (6 bases). This CDR3 contains 14 residues. The germline V gene encodes CDR1 SGHNT and CDR2 YYREEE (reference sequence). The V gene lost 5 bases and the J gene lost 2 bases, with 13 bases spanning the gap. The CDR3 reads CASSPDAGQETQYF. DNA of the CDR3: TGTGCCAGCAGTCCAGATGCGGGGCAAGAGACCCAGTACTTC.

The V and J genes are TRBV9 and TRBJ1-4; D is perhaps TRBD1 (5 bases). Between the trimmed V and J ends, which lost 2 bases and 3 bases, there was a span of 11 bases. Germline lookup yields CDR1 SGDLS and CDR2 YYNGEE. This CDR3 has 15 amino acids. The CDR3 region has the DNA TGTGCCAGCAGCGTTGGGGGGAGGTCTAATGAAAAACTGTTTTTT. Encoded protein: CASSVGGRSNEKLFF.

The rearrangement links TRBV10-1 to TRBJ2-2, with a weak D call TRBD1 (6 bases). The ends were cut back, 3 bases at V and 5 bases at J, with 13 bases in the middle. Per germline, CDR1 WNHNN and CDR2 SYGVQD (reference sequence). This CDR3 region has 15 residues. The CDR3: CASSELQGWTGELFF. The CDR3 coding sequence is TGCGCCAGCAGTGAACTACAGGGATGGACCGGGGAGCTGTTTTTT.

The chain carries TRBV21-1 and TRBJ1-2; the table's D gene call, TRBD1, was not cross checked with the DNA. TRBV21-1 is designated a pseudogene. There are 17 residues in the CDR3. The CDR3 loop is CASSKVRGGQGRYGYTF. The CDR3 coding sequence is TGTGCCAGCAGCAAGGTCCGCGGGGGACAGGGTCGTTACGGCTACACCTTC.

The V call is TRBV7-8, the J call TRBJ1-2, with D unclear. The germline V and J ends were trimmed by 1 base and 13 bases, with 13 bases remaining between them. CDR1 SGHVS and CDR2 FQNEAQ come from the germline V gene. The CDR3 contains 12 residues. CDR3 nucleotides: TGTGCCAGCAGCTTAGAAGCCCGAGGTTTCACCTTC. Encoded protein: CASSLEARGFTF.

The J gene is TRBJ2-3, the V gene TRBV10-1, with 7 bases aligning to TRBD2. CDR1 is WNHNN and CDR2 is SYGVQD in the germline V gene (reference sequence). The J segment lost 3 bases and the V segment lost 3 bases, leaving 6 bases of the junction unmatched. The CDR3 sequence is 15 residues long. The chain's CDR3 is CASSDRGGGTDTQYF. Written as DNA, the CDR3 is TGCGCCAGCAGTGACCGCGGGGGAGGGACAGATACGCAGTATTTT.

In DNA form, the CDR3 reads TGTGCCACCAGTGATGGACAGGGGAACTATGGCTACACCTTC. Translated, it gives CATSDGQGNYGYTF. This chain uses TRBV24-1 with TRBJ1-2; 9 bases match TRBD1. The J segment lost 2 bases and the V segment lost 3 bases, leaving 0 bases of the junction unmatched. This CDR3 region has 14 residues. Germline CDR1 reads KGHDR; CDR2 reads SFDVKD.

J is TRBJ2-2 and V is TRBV5-6, with a possible D match to TRBD1 (6 bases). V lost 3 bases and J lost 9, with 15 bases in between. CDR1 and CDR2 (germline): SGHDT, YYEEEE. This CDR3 has 14 amino acids. The CDR3 region has the DNA TGTGCCAGCAGCTCGGTACAGGGTTACCGGGAGCTGTTTTTT. Translated: CASSSVQGYRELFF.

The chain employs TRBV9 and TRBJ2-5; D perhaps matches TRBD1 (5 bases). The CDR3 covers 15 residues. Per germline, CDR1 SGDLS and CDR2 YYNGEE. V lost 0 bases and J 5 bases, leaving 14 bases between the germline ends. CDR3 sequence reads: CASSVGTDSPETQYF. The CDR3 coding sequence is TGTGCCAGCAGCGTAGGAACAGACAGCCCGGAGACCCAGTACTTC.

This chain links TRBV6-4 with TRBJ2-3; 11 bases fit TRBD1. The CDR3 totals 15 residues. Looked up from germline, CDR1 is MRHNA and CDR2 is SNTAGT. The J segment lost 3 bases and the V segment lost 6 bases, leaving 5 bases of the junction unmatched. CDR3 DNA sequence: TGTGCCAGCAGCGAGGGACAGGGGGTGACAGATACGCAGTATTTT. This gives the protein CASSEGQGVTDTQYF.

The rearrangement uses TRBV7-3 and TRBJ2-3; weak D call: TRBD2 (5 bases). Germline CDR1 SGHTA, CDR2 FQGTGA. The CDR3 runs 15 residues. The V and J ends lost 5 bases and 4 bases respectively, with 16 bases between them. The CDR3 nucleotides are TGTGCCAGCAGCCCAAGAGGAGGTGGCGCAGATACGCAGTATTTT. The encoded protein is CASSPRGGGADTQYF.

The J gene is TRBJ1-4, the V gene TRBV15; 8 bases map to TRBD1. The CDR3 is made up of 17 amino acids. V lost 3 bases to trimming and J lost 4 bases; unmatched junction nucleotides: 10. In germline, CDR1 is LNHNV, CDR2 YYDKDF (reference sequence). The CDR3 is CATSSPRQGAFNEKLFF. As DNA, the CDR3 is TGTGCCACCAGCAGCCCCCGTCAGGGGGCCTTTAATGAAAAACTGTTTTTT.

The chain is built from TRBV27 and TRBJ2-4, with no clear D. Trimming shortened V by 0 bases and J by 0 bases, and 3 bases separated the two germline ends. Germline lookup yields CDR1 MNHEY and CDR2 SMNVEV (reference sequence). CDR3 length: 14 amino acids. The CDR3 DNA reads as TGTGCCAGCAGTTTATCCCTAGCCAAAAACATTCAGTACTTC. Protein: CASSLSLAKNIQYF.

This chain links TRBV19 with TRBJ2-3, with TRBD2 identical over 9 bases. The CDR3 contains 15 residues. Looked up from germline, CDR1 is LNHDA and CDR2 is SQIVND (reference sequence). V shed 9 bases, J shed 1 base, and the junction held 8 bases outside the gene matches. Here the CDR3 reads CASSPSGARTDTQYF. For the CDR3, the DNA is TGTGCCAGCTCGCCTAGCGGGGCCCGCACAGATACGCAGTATTTT.

V is TRBV19 and J is TRBJ1-5; 9 nucleotides line up with TRBD1. V shed 6 bases, J shed 0 bases, and the junction held 6 bases outside the gene matches. Looked up from germline, CDR1 is LNHDA and CDR2 is SQIVND (reference sequence). The length of the CDR3 is 16 residues. CDR3 sequence (DNA): TGTGCCAGTAGCATACAGGGGGCTACTAGCAATCAGCCCCAGCATTTT. Translated: CASSIQGATSNQPQHF.

This chain connects TRBV9 to TRBJ1-2; D perhaps matches TRBD1 (6 bases). The CDR3 runs 14 residues. CDR1 is SGDLS, CDR2 YYNGEE, per germline. With 6 bases removed from V and 0 bases from J, the gap between germline ends came to 12 bases. CDR3 in DNA: TGTGCCAGCAAAAGGGGGAATTCTAACTATGGCTACACCTTC. Translating it yields CASKRGNSNYGYTF.